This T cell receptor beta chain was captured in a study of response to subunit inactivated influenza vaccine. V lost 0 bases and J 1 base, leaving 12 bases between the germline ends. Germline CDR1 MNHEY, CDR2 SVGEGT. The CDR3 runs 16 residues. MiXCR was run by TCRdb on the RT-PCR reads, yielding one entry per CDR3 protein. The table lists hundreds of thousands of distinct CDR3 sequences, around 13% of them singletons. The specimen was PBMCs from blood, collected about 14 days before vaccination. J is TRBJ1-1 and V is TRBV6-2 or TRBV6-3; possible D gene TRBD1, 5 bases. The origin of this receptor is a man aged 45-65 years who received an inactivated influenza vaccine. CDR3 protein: CASSYSGVDWNTEAFF. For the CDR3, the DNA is TGTGCCAGCAGTTACTCAGGGGTTGACTGGAACACTGAAGCTTTCTTT.